The sequence of this T cell receptor beta chain was determined in a study of blood T cell repertoires in COVID-19. Background on the study: Acute and convalescent COVID-19 samples came from the United States, Italy and Spain.

How the authors handled the data: Amplifying reference gene primers gave estimates of nucleated cell counts. Sequencing was performed with immunoSEQ multiplex PCR; in TCRdb, only in-frame clones are kept and a portion is missing. V and J calls plus clone size are reproduced from that table; the DNA served to infer D and trimming. The sample yields 200,000 to 250,000 clones, roughly 86% seen once. CDR1 and CDR2 (germline): SEHNR, FQNEAQ (reference sequence). The CDR3 length is 16 residues. V lost 5 bases and J 6 bases, leaving 20 bases between the germline ends. V gene TRBV7-9 combines with J gene TRBJ2-1; the D gene could be TRBD1 or TRBD2 (7 bases each). The sequencing input was peripheral blood. This receptor was taken from a woman in her thirties or forties with acute or convalescent COVID-19. The CDR3 nucleotides read TGTGCCAGCAGCCTAGGGGGCGGGAGAGTCGGCAATGAGCAGTTCTTC. Translating gives CASSLGGGRVGNEQFF.